The entry below gives a single T cell receptor (beta chain) sequence along with its context. This sample was included in a study of blood T cell repertoires in COVID-19. In the study overall: From T cells, B-cell-depleted T cells, or PBMCs came the material, which was cDNA or gDNA.

TCRdb's copy holds only in-frame clones and misses some; the assay was immunoSEQ multiplex PCR. There are under 300,000 clones in the sample; over 80% occur only once, and around 3.1% lies in the top ten. Germline-derived CDR1 and CDR2 are MNHEY and SVGAGI. Trimming removed 2 bases at V and 4 bases at J, with 12 bases between. The CDR3 spans 15 residues. Participant ages covered about 18 to 100 years across about 25 US areas. This receptor was taken from a woman aged 40 to 49 who had been exposed to COVID-19. Sequenced sample: PBMCs or T cells enriched from blood (not recorded which). The gene calls are TRBV6-5 and TRBJ2-1, with D maybe TRBD2 (6 bases). DNA of the CDR3: TGTGCCAGCAGTTACGGGCTAGCGTCGTACAATGAGCAGTTCTTC. As protein: CASSYGLASYNEQFF.